This passage covers 8 T cell receptor beta chains from one sample sequenced in a study of T cell responses to AZD1222 COVID-19 vaccine. Generated by immunoSEQ multiplex PCR, the TCRdb table keeps only in-frame clones and is missing some. This sample has 150,000 to 200,000 clones, with just over 90% found just once. Sequences were derived from peripheral blood, sampled 28 days after the second dose of the MenACWY control vaccine. The receptor source for this set is an adult who received the MenACWY meningococcal vaccine as a control.

This clone has more than one count but fewer than ten. This chain links TRBV7-9 with TRBJ1-3, with 7 bases identical to TRBD1. The CDR3 sequence is 17 residues long. The germline V gene encodes CDR1 SEHNR and CDR2 FQNEAQ (reference sequence). Germline trimming cut 5 bases from V and 0 bases from J; bases unmatched to any gene: 10. The CDR3 loop reads CASSAGTATFSGNTIYF. Written as DNA, the CDR3 is TGTGCCAGCAGCGCCGGGACAGCAACTTTCTCTGGAAACACCATATATTTT.

The genes are TRBV19 and TRBJ2-7; 8 bases map to TRBD2. CDR3 length: 14 amino acids. The germline V gene has CDR1 LNHDA and CDR2 SQIVND (reference sequence). V lost 4 bases and J lost 3; bases outside the gene matches: 5. CDR3 nucleotide sequence: TGTGCCAGTAGTAACGGTCTAGCGGGCTACGAGCAGTACTTC. This codes for CASSNGLAGYEQYF.

This clone was seen once. This rearrangement joins TRBV5-4 to TRBJ1-5, with a weak D call TRBD1 (6 bases). Germline assignment: CDR1 SGHNT and CDR2 YYREEE (reference sequence). CDR3 length: 15 amino acids. Trimming took 0 bases from V and 0 from J, leaving 7 bases between them. CDR3 in amino acids: CASSLDRASNQPQHF. The DNA for the CDR3 is TGTGCCAGCAGCTTGGACAGGGCTAGCAATCAGCCCCAGCATTTT.

V gene TRBV5-1 combines with J gene TRBJ2-2; no clear D. The CDR3 totals 12 residues. From germline, CDR1 is SGHRS and CDR2 YFSETQ. The V end was cut by 6 bases, the J end by 4 bases, with 7 bases between. Here the CDR3 reads CASTVGTGELFF. The CDR3 nucleotides read TGCGCCAGCACCGTTGGCACCGGGGAGCTGTTTTTT.

The chain employs TRBV24-1 and TRBJ2-7; a weak D match, TRBD1 (6 bases). V was trimmed by 7 bases and J by 2 bases, leaving 17 bases between them. Germline V gene lookup returns CDR1 KGHDR and CDR2 SFDVKD. This CDR3 has 15 amino acids. CDR3: CATSPTGSKAYEQYF. CDR3 in DNA: TGTGCCACCAGCCCTACAGGGTCCAAGGCCTACGAGCAGTACTTC.

This clone was observed a single time. The chain couples TRBV19 to TRBJ2-1; D is uncertain. The CDR3 is made up of 11 amino acids. Per the germline V gene, CDR1 is LNHDA and CDR2 is SQIVND (reference sequence). The V gene lost 5 bases and the J gene lost 10 bases, with 9 bases spanning the gap. This CDR3 is CASSPATEQFF. DNA of the CDR3: TGTGCCAGTAGTCCCGCCACAGAGCAGTTCTTC.

CDR3 amino acids: CANRSRDRVCQPQHF. The CDR3 nucleotides are TGTGCCAACCGGAGCCGGGACAGGGTCTGTCAGCCCCAGCATTTT. The chain couples TRBV21-1 to TRBJ1-5; the D segment call TRBD1 is taken from the table without a DNA check. TRBV21-1 is an annotated pseudogene. CDR3 length: 15 amino acids.

This chain connects TRBV11-2 to TRBJ2-7, with D perhaps matching TRBD1 (6 bases). The CDR3 length is 16 residues. Germline lookup yields CDR1 SGHAT and CDR2 FQNNGV. V was pared by 2 bases and J by 5 bases, with 19 bases between. The DNA for the CDR3 is TGTGCCAGCAGCTTAAGTATGGGGGCGAGTAAACACGAGCAGTACTTC. Amino acid sequence: CASSLSMGASKHEQYF.